This record covers a single T cell receptor (beta chain). Its specificity is not known. Generated by immunoSEQ multiplex PCR, the TCRdb table keeps only in-frame clones and is missing some. The data show hundreds of thousands of clones, approximately 96% seen once. These data originate in a study of shared clonotypes between healthy human individuals. Study findings and constraints: The genetic and exposure-history diversity represented was limited by few donors. Memory subsets had estimated richness that was generally smaller than that of naive subsets.

CD45RO-negative, CCR7-positively selected cells formed the naive CD8 fraction, excluding terminally differentiated effector memory CD45RA+ cells. Healthy adults negative for HIV, lacking recent acute infections or vaccinations, served as donors. Trimming cost V 2 bases and J 3 bases, with 20 bases left between them. Germline assignment: CDR1 KGHSH and CDR2 LQKENI. CDR3 length: 17 amino acids. This sequence was found in a woman aged 25-40 years in good health. The material sequenced was naive CD8+ T cells sorted from blood. The chain is built from TRBV18 and TRBJ2-7, with D perhaps matching TRBD2 (5 bases). CDR3 residues: CASSPSKGSSPSYEQYF. CDR3 bases: TGTGCCAGCTCACCAAGCAAGGGTTCTAGCCCCAGCTACGAGCAGTACTTC.